Listed here are 32 T cell receptor beta chains from one sample, sequenced in a study of shared clonotypes between healthy human individuals. Data came from immunoSEQ multiplex PCR; TCRdb stores just in-frame clones and leaves some out. The data show some 1.4 million clones, approximately 97% seen once. The sequenced material came from naive CD4+ T cells sorted from blood. The subset denotes: CD45RA+ positively selected. The receptors were sampled from a man aged 25 to 45 in good health.

This chain connects TRBV7-2 to TRBJ1-2, with D hard to call. Trimming stripped 6 bases from V and 3 bases from J, with 11 bases between. This CDR3 region has 13 residues. Germline CDR1 SGHTA, CDR2 FQGNSA. The CDR3 loop reads CASSPQEYYGYTF. DNA of the CDR3: TGTGCCAGCAGTCCCCAGGAGTACTATGGCTACACCTTC.

V usage is TRBV15 and J usage is TRBJ2-7; TRBD2 matches at 7 bases. Losses at the gene ends were 0 bases for V and 6 bases for J; bases not matched to a gene: 11. The CDR3 spans 16 residues. Per germline, CDR1 LNHNV and CDR2 YYDKDF (reference sequence). The CDR3 sequence: CATSRDLAGAPSEQYF. The CDR3 DNA reads as TGTGCCACCAGCAGAGATCTGGCGGGAGCTCCATCCGAGCAGTACTTC.

J is TRBJ2-3 and V is TRBV7-2; D might be TRBD2 (6 bases). Germline V lookup: CDR1 SGHTA, CDR2 FQGNSA. The CDR3 totals 15 residues. The V gene lost 6 bases and the J gene lost 1 base, with 14 bases spanning the gap. CDR3 region: CASSQMRGGTDTQYF. As DNA, the CDR3 is TGTGCCAGCAGTCAGATGCGGGGAGGCACAGATACGCAGTATTTT. The full variable domain, with the rest looked up from reference TRBV7-2 and TRBJ2-3, is GAGVSQSPSNKVTEKGKDVELRCDPISGHTALYWYRQSLGQGLEFLIYFQGNSAPDKSGLPSDRFSAERTGGSVSTLTIQRTQQEDSAVYLCASSQMRGGTDTQYFGPGTRLTVL.

A single count supports this clone. The V gene is TRBV4-3, the J gene TRBJ2-1; D might be TRBD1 (5 bases). V gave up 3 bases and J gave up 1 base, with 10 bases separating them. Germline CDR1 is LGHNA and CDR2 is YSLEER. This CDR3 is 15 amino acids long. CDR3 loop: CASSHDWTSYNEQFF. The CDR3 DNA sequence: TGCGCCAGCAGCCACGACTGGACATCCTACAATGAGCAGTTCTTC.

The chain has TRBV7-2 and TRBJ1-1, with D unclear. The V gene lost 2 bases and the J gene lost 5 bases, with 9 bases spanning the gap. The V gene's germline CDR1 is SGHTA and CDR2 FQGNSA. There are 13 residues in the CDR3. The CDR3: CASSLLERTEAFF. CDR3 sequence (DNA): TGTGCCAGCAGCTTATTGGAGCGGACTGAAGCTTTCTTT.

The chain couples TRBV10-1 to TRBJ2-4, with TRBD2 matching 8 bases. CDR3 length: 13 amino acids. Germline values: CDR1 WNHNN, CDR2 SYGVQD (reference sequence). The V gene end was trimmed by 2 bases and the J gene end by 7 bases; junction bases not matched to a gene: 1. The CDR3 reads CASSEGTRNIQYF. Written as DNA, the CDR3 is TGCGCCAGCAGTGAGGGGACTAGGAACATTCAGTACTTC.

This clone was observed a single time. The chain recombines TRBV5-1 with TRBJ2-6; 9 bases map to TRBD1. CDR1 is SGHRS, CDR2 YFSETQ, per germline. Trimming removed 4 bases from V and 2 bases from J; junction bases left unmatched: 7. The CDR3 loop spans 17 amino acids. The DNA of the CDR3 is TGCGCCAGCAGCCCAGACAGGGGGAATGCTGGGGCCAACGTCCTGACTTTC. This codes for CASSPDRGNAGANVLTF.

The V gene is TRBV6-1, the J gene TRBJ2-7; 12 bases match TRBD2. The trim removed 5 bases at V and 3 bases at J, leaving 5 bases unmatched. CDR3 length: 15 residues. CDR1 MNHNS and CDR2 SASEGT come from the germline V gene. CDR3 sequence: CASSRLAGENYEQYF. The DNA for the CDR3 is TGTGCCAGCAGTAGACTAGCGGGAGAGAACTACGAGCAGTACTTC.

V usage is TRBV6-6 and J usage is TRBJ2-7; perhaps TRBD1 as D (6 bases). Germline V CDR1 and CDR2: MNHNY, SVGAGI (reference sequence). The CDR3 has 15 residues. Trimming left V 0 bases short and J 0 bases short, with 9 bases between. CDR3: CASSYSGTSSYEQYF. CDR3 nucleotide sequence: TGTGCCAGCAGTTACTCGGGGACATCCTCCTACGAGCAGTACTTC.

The chain is built from TRBV7-2 and TRBJ2-7; the D gene is possibly TRBD2 (6 bases). The germline CDR1 and CDR2 sequences are SGHTA and FQGNSA. V shed 1 base and J shed 0 bases, with 16 bases lying between them. The length of the CDR3 is 17 residues. This CDR3 reads CASSLDWAGSRSYEQYF. DNA for the CDR3: TGTGCCAGCAGCTTAGACTGGGCGGGATCTCGCTCCTACGAGCAGTACTTC.

The chain uses TRBV29-1 and TRBJ2-1; 9 bases fit TRBD1. The V segment lost 8 bases and the J segment 7 bases; nucleotides outside the gene matches: 15. The CDR3 is 15 amino acids. Germline CDR1 is SQVTM and CDR2 is ANQGSEA. CDR3 in DNA: TGCAGCATAAAGTCCCTACAGGGGGCATTTAATGAGCAGTTCTTC. Translated: CSIKSLQGAFNEQFF.

The CDR3 loop is CASSGLANQPQHF. In nucleotides, the CDR3 is TGTGCCAGCAGTGGACTGGCAAATCAGCCCCAGCATTTT. This chain links TRBV25-1 with TRBJ1-5; D gene uncertain. Trimming removed 4 bases at V and 4 bases at J, with 8 bases between. From germline, CDR1 is MGHDK and CDR2 SYGVNS. The CDR3 is 13 amino acids.

The chain combines TRBV6-5 with TRBJ2-2; 8 nucleotides line up with TRBD1. Germline V CDR1 and CDR2: MNHEY, SVGAGI. The CDR3 contains 16 residues. J lost 4 bases, V lost 0 bases, and 4 bases had no gene match. CDR3 sequence reads: CASSYSRGLSTGELFF. CDR3 in DNA: TGTGCCAGCAGTTACTCCAGGGGGCTCAGCACCGGGGAGCTGTTTTTT.

The chain employs TRBV5-1 and TRBJ2-5; D ambiguous. Germline V gives CDR1 SGHRS, CDR2 YFSETQ. The CDR3 contains 14 residues. V lost 4 bases and J 4 bases, leaving 14 bases between the germline ends. CDR3 region: CASSGAPNGETQYF. The CDR3 DNA sequence: TGCGCCAGCAGCGGCGCGCCTAATGGAGAGACCCAGTACTTC.

The CDR3 sequence: CAGCRPNQPQHF. The CDR3 DNA sequence: TGTGCCGGGTGCAGACCCAATCAGCCCCAGCATTTT. The rearrangement links TRBV28 to TRBJ1-5; D unresolved. V was shortened by 11 bases and J by 3 bases, with 11 bases between the two germline ends. Germline CDR1 reads MDHEN; CDR2 reads SYDVKM. This CDR3 region has 12 residues.

This clone was observed once. V gene TRBV4-1 combines with J gene TRBJ1-3; 7 bases map to TRBD1. The V gene's germline CDR1 is MGHRA and CDR2 YSYEKL. V lost 0 bases and J lost 1; bases outside the gene matches: 6. The length of the CDR3 is 17 residues. CDR3 DNA: TGCGCCAGCAGCCAAGAAACAGGGGATAAATCTGGAAACACCATATATTTT. Residues: CASSQETGDKSGNTIYF.

This chain connects TRBV19 to TRBJ2-2; the D gene is possibly TRBD2 (6 bases). V lost 3 bases, J lost 6 bases, and 11 bases lay in between. CDR3 length: 14 amino acids. Germline V gene lookup returns CDR1 LNHDA and CDR2 SQIVND (reference sequence). In DNA, the CDR3 is TGTGCCAGTAGTATCTTCCCGGGGGCCGGGGAGCTGTTTTTT. Translated: CASSIFPGAGELFF.

The rearrangement joins TRBV18 to TRBJ2-1, with no clear D. Trimming shortened V by 3 bases and J by 5 bases, and 11 bases separated the two germline ends. This CDR3 comprises 14 residues. The germline gives CDR1 KGHSH, CDR2 LQKENI. The CDR3 nucleotides are TGTGCCAGCTCACCCCTAAGTGGGAACAATGAGCAGTTCTTC. This encodes CASSPLSGNNEQFF.

The chain couples TRBV21-1 to TRBJ1-5. TRBV21-1 is an annotated pseudogene. The CDR3 is made up of 13 amino acids. The CDR3 DNA sequence: TGTGCCAGCAGCGAGACCCTTTCGTTGCCCCAGCATTTT. It is translated as CASSETLSLPQHF.

This clone occurred once. The gene calls are TRBV5-8 and TRBJ2-3; D unclear. The CDR3 has 13 amino acids. V dropped 4 bases and J dropped 6 bases, with 12 bases sitting between them. The V gene's germline CDR1 is SGHTS and CDR2 YDEGEE. The CDR3 nucleotides read TGTGCCAGCAGCAAAAGACACACGGATACGCAGTATTTT. As protein: CASSKRHTDTQYF.

The chain is built from TRBV7-2 and TRBJ2-2, with no clear D. V dropped 0 bases and J dropped 7 bases, with 9 bases sitting between them. This CDR3 contains 14 residues. The germline V gene encodes CDR1 SGHTA and CDR2 FQGNSA. The CDR3 here is CASSLAISGGELFF. For the CDR3, the DNA is TGTGCCAGCAGCTTAGCCATATCGGGCGGGGAGCTGTTTTTT.

The chain joins TRBV4-2 to TRBJ2-2; 9 bases line up with TRBD1. The CDR3 spans 15 residues. The junction had 6 bases not matched to a gene; V was cut back by 4 bases and J by 6 bases. From germline, CDR1 is LGHNA and CDR2 YNFKEQ. In nucleotides, the CDR3 is TGTGCCAGCAGCCGCTTAGACAGGGGGGCCGGGGAGCTGTTTTTT. Translated, it gives CASSRLDRGAGELFF.

The V call is TRBV4-2, the J call TRBJ2-3; a possible D gene is TRBD2 (6 bases). This CDR3 has 17 residues. CDR1 is LGHNA, CDR2 YNFKEQ, per germline. V was cut by 6 bases and J by 1 base, with 20 bases left in between. The CDR3 reads CASRRGGGRGGTDTQYF. The CDR3 bases are TGTGCCAGCAGGCGTGGAGGAGGGAGAGGTGGCACAGATACGCAGTATTTT.

The chain uses TRBV18 and TRBJ2-5; D may be TRBD1 (6 bases). The germline V gene encodes CDR1 KGHSH and CDR2 LQKENI. The V gene lost 5 bases and the J gene lost 5 bases, with 15 bases spanning the gap. The CDR3 totals 14 residues. The CDR3 nucleotides are TGTGCCAGCTCAATTCTTGACAGGATCGAGACCCAGTACTTC. Translation: CASSILDRIETQYF.

This chain connects TRBV6-1 to TRBJ1-4, with TRBD1 as a possible D gene (5 bases). In germline, CDR1 is MNHNS, CDR2 SASEGT. The CDR3 runs to 15 residues. The ends were cut back, 2 bases at V and 5 bases at J, with 12 bases in the middle. The DNA of the CDR3 is TGTGCCAGCAGTGAAAGGGGAATTATGAATGAAAAACTGTTTTTT. This gives the protein CASSERGIMNEKLFF.

The chain recombines TRBV5-1 with TRBJ1-4; D not certain. V was shortened by 4 bases and J by 0 bases, with 13 bases between the two germline ends. The CDR3 is 16 amino acids. Looked up from germline, CDR1 is SGHRS and CDR2 is YFSETQ. This CDR3 reads CASSPRTSATNEKLFF. The DNA for the CDR3 is TGCGCCAGCAGCCCAAGGACGTCTGCAACTAATGAAAAACTGTTTTTT.

The chain recombines TRBV5-1 with TRBJ2-3; D is unresolved. CDR1 is SGHRS and CDR2 is YFSETQ in the germline V gene. The CDR3 has 13 amino acids. V lost 2 bases and J 3 bases, leaving 7 bases between the germline ends. CDR3 loop: CASSFFRTDTQYF. CDR3 in DNA: TGCGCCAGCAGCTTCTTCCGGACAGATACGCAGTATTTT.

This chain uses TRBV7-2 with TRBJ2-5, with D perhaps TRBD2 (5 bases). Trimming took 3 bases from V and 2 from J, leaving 7 bases between them. This CDR3 is 13 amino acids long. CDR1 is SGHTA and CDR2 is FQGNSA in the germline V gene. Here the CDR3 DNA reads TGTGCCAGCAGCTTGAGGGTACAAGAGACCCAGTACTTC. It is translated as CASSLRVQETQYF.

The CDR3 sequence is CASSYSMGGVGNTIYF. The CDR3 coding sequence is TGTGCCAGCAGTTACTCGATGGGGGGGGTTGGAAACACCATATATTTT. V gene TRBV6-5 combines with J gene TRBJ1-3; D is perhaps TRBD1 (5 bases). CDR3 size: 16 residues. Looked up from germline, CDR1 is MNHEY and CDR2 is SVGAGI. Trimming pared 0 bases from V and 3 bases from J, leaving 12 bases between.

V is TRBV28 and J is TRBJ2-1, with TRBD1 matching over 9 bases. J gave up 12 bases and V 5 bases, and 11 bases lay outside the gene matches. There are 14 residues in the CDR3. Germline V gene data show CDR1 as MDHEN and CDR2 as SYDVKM. The CDR3 DNA follows: TGTGCCAGCAGTCACGGGACAGGGAAGATTGGGCAGTTCTTC. Translation: CASSHGTGKIGQFF.

The V and J genes are TRBV19 and TRBJ2-1; 7 bases agree with TRBD2. CDR3 length equals 16 residues. With 1 base clipped from V and 2 bases from J, the junction kept 5 bases outside the gene matches. Looked up from germline, CDR1 is LNHDA and CDR2 is SQIVND (reference sequence). The CDR3 DNA sequence: TGTGCCAGTAGTATAGCTAGCGGATGGACCTACAATGAGCAGTTCTTC. Protein product: CASSIASGWTYNEQFF.

This clone was recorded only once. This rearrangement joins TRBV29-1 to TRBJ2-1; the D gene is possibly TRBD2 (6 bases). The CDR3 runs 15 residues. Per germline, CDR1 SQVTM and CDR2 ANQGSEA. V lost 3 bases and J lost 0, with 12 bases in between. The CDR3 DNA is TGCAGCGTTGACACTGATAGCGGCTCCTACAATGAGCAGTTCTTC. This sequence encodes CSVDTDSGSYNEQFF.